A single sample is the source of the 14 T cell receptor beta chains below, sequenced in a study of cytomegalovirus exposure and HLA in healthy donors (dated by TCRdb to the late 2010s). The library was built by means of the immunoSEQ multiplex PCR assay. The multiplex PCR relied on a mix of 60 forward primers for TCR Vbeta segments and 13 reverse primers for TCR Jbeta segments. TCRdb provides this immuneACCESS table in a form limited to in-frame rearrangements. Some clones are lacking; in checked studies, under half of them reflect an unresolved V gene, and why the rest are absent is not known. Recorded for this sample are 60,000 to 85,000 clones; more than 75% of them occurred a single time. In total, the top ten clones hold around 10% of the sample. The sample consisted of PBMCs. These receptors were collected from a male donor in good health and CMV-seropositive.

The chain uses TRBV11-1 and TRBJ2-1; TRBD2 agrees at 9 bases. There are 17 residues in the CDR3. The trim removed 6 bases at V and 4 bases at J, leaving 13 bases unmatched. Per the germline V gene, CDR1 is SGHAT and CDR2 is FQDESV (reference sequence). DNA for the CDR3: TGTGCCAGCAGACCTCCGACTAGCGGCGCGCCATACAATGAGCAGTTCTTC. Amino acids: CASRPPTSGAPYNEQFF.

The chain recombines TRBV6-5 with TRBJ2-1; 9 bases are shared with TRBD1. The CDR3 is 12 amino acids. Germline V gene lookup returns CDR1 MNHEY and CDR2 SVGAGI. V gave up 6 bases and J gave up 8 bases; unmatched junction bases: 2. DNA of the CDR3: TGTGCCAGCAGCGACAGGGGGGATGAGCAGTTCTTC. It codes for CASSDRGDEQFF.

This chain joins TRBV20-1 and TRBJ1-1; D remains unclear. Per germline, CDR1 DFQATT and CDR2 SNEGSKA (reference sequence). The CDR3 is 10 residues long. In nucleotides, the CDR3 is TGCAGACTCAAGAACACTGAAGCTTTCTTT. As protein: CRLKNTEAFF.

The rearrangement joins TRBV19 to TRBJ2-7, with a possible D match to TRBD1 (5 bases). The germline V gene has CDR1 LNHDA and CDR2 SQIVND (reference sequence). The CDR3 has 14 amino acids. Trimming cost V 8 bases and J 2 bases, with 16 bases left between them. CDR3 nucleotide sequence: TGTGCCAGTCCCGGTCAGGGCCAACCCTACGAGCAGTACTTC. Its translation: CASPGQGQPYEQYF.

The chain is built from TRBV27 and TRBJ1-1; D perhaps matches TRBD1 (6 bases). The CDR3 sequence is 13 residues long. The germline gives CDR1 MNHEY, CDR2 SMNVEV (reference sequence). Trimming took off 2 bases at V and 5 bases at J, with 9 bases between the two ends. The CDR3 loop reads CASSLTGRTEAFF. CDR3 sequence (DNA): TGTGCCAGCAGTTTAACAGGGAGAACTGAAGCTTTCTTT.

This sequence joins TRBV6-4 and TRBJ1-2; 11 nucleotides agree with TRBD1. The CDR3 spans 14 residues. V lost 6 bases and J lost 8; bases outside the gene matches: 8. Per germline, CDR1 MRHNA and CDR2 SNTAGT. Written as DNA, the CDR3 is TGTGCCAGCAGACCGGACAGGGGGCATCGGGGCTACACCTTC. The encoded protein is CASRPDRGHRGYTF.

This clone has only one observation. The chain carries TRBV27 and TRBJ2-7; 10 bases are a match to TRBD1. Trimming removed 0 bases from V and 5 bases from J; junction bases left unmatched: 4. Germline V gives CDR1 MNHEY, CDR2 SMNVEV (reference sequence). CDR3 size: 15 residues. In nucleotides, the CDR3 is TGTGCCAGCAGTTTATCGGGGGGGACAGGGGACGAGCAGTACTTC. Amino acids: CASSLSGGTGDEQYF.

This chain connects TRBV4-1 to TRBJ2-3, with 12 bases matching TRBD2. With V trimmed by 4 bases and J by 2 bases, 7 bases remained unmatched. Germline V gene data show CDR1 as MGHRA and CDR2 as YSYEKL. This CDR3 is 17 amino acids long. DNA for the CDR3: TGCGCCAGCAGCCGCAGCGGACTAGCGGGGAACACAGATACGCAGTATTTT. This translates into CASSRSGLAGNTDTQYF.

In nucleotides, the CDR3 is TGTGCCAGCAGCAAACTCCCGGGACAGGGGGGAACCTACGAGCAGTACTTC. Translated: CASSKLPGQGGTYEQYF. The chain recombines TRBV7-9 with TRBJ2-7; 11 bases map to TRBD1. This CDR3 is built from 17 residues. Germline assignment: CDR1 SEHNR and CDR2 FQNEAQ (reference sequence). Unmatched junction bases numbered 11, after V lost 5 bases and J lost 2 bases.

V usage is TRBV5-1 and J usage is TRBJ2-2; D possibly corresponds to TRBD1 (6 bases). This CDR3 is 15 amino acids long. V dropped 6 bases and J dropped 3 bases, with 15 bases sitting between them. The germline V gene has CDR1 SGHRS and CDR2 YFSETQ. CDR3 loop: CASTLRTDDTGELFF. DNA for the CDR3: TGCGCCAGCACCCTAAGGACAGACGACACCGGGGAGCTGTTTTTT.

CDR3 residues: CASSSTGRSSYEQYF. The CDR3 DNA sequence: TGTGCCAGCAGCTCGACAGGGCGCAGCTCCTACGAGCAGTACTTC. This chain links TRBV7-2 with TRBJ2-7; 7 bases agree with TRBD1. Per the germline V gene, CDR1 is SGHTA and CDR2 is FQGNSA. J was trimmed by 0 bases and V by 4 bases; bases with no gene match: 6. The CDR3 extends over 15 amino acids.

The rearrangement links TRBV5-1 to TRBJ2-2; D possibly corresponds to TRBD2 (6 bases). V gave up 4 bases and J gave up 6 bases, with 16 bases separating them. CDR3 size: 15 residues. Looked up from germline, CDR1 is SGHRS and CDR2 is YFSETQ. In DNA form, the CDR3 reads TGCGCCAGCAGCCCCGAGGGCGGAGGGCCCGGGGAGCTGTTTTTT. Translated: CASSPEGGGPGELFF.

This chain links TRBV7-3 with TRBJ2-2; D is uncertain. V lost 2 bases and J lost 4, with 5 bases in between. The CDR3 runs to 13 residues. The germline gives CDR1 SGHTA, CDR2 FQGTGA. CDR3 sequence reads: CASSLLSTGELFF. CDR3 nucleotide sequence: TGTGCCAGCAGCTTACTCAGCACCGGGGAGCTGTTTTTT. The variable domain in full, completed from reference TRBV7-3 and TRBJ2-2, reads GAGVSQTPSNKVTEKGKYVELRCDPISGHTALYWYRQSLGQGPEFLIYFQGTGAADDSGLPNDRFFAVRPEGSVSTLKIQRTERGDSAVYLCASSLLSTGELFFGEGSRLTVL.

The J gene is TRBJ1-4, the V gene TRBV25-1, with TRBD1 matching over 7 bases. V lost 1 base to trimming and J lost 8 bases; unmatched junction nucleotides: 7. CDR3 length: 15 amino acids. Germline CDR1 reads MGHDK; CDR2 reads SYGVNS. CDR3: CASSELRQGREKLFF. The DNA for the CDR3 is TGTGCCAGCAGTGAATTGAGACAGGGAAGGGAAAAACTGTTTTTT.